The next 7 T cell receptor beta chains were all read from a single sample in a study of blood T cells in healthy people across ages. A sample-barcoded 5' primer and a J-beta primer mix were used in a second PCR of roughly 7 to 12 cycles. TCRdb reprocessed the 5' RACE reads with MiXCR, giving one entry per CDR3 protein. The data hold hundreds of thousands of distinct CDR3 sequences, with approximately 21% observed a single time. The sample consisted of blood. These receptors came from a man in his 70s in good health.

The J gene is TRBJ2-3, the V gene TRBV20-1; 11 bases match TRBD2. Germline loops: CDR1 DFQATT, CDR2 SNEGSKA (reference sequence). V was pared by 1 base and J by 1 base, with 16 bases of the junction left unmatched. The CDR3 extends over 20 amino acids. The CDR3 DNA sequence: TGCAGTGCTAGAGCTCTCCAGGGACTAGCGGAACGTCAGCGCACAGATACGCAGTATTTT. This sequence encodes CSARALQGLAERQRTDTQYF.

The table lists this clonotype with a few counts. This chain joins TRBV6-5 and TRBJ2-2; D possibly matches TRBD1 or TRBD2 (5 bases each). V was cut by 2 bases and J by 5 bases, with 9 bases left in between. Germline-derived CDR1 and CDR2 are MNHEY and SVGAGI. The CDR3 contains 14 residues. As DNA, the CDR3 is TGTGCCAGCAGTTACCTTGGGGGAACCGGGGAGCTGTTTTTT. Amino acid sequence: CASSYLGGTGELFF.

This clonotype was counted only a few times. The gene calls are TRBV19 and TRBJ2-1; D is ambiguous. Trimming shortened V by 7 bases and J by 7 bases, and 8 bases separated the two germline ends. CDR1 and CDR2 (germline): LNHDA, SQIVND (reference sequence). The CDR3 has 11 amino acids. Written as DNA, the CDR3 is TGTGCCAGTACACCCCTTAATGAGCAGTTCTTC. This codes for CASTPLNEQFF.

The V and J genes are TRBV6-6 and TRBJ1-3; TRBD1 is a possible D gene (6 bases). Germline V lookup: CDR1 MNHNY, CDR2 SVGAGI (reference sequence). The V end lost 6 bases, the J end lost 0 bases, and 12 bases lay between the germline ends. This CDR3 is built from 15 residues. Here the CDR3 DNA reads TGTGCCAGCAGAACACAGGGTGCCTCTGGAAACACCATATATTTT. Its translation: CASRTQGASGNTIYF.

This clonotype was seen only a few times. V and J are TRBV7-9 and TRBJ2-3, with 15 positions matching TRBD2. The germline V gene has CDR1 SEHNR and CDR2 FQNEAQ (reference sequence). The CDR3 spans 15 residues. V gave up 5 bases and J gave up 6 bases; unmatched junction bases: 3. The CDR3 bases are TGTGCCAGCAGCATGGGACTAGCGGGAGGTGATACGCAGTATTTT. This sequence encodes CASSMGLAGGDTQYF.

The chain is built from TRBV12-3 or TRBV12-4 and TRBJ1-2, with a weak D call TRBD1 (6 bases). Trimming shortened V by 4 bases and J by 0 bases, and 12 bases separated the two germline ends. The CDR3 is made up of 15 amino acids. CDR3: CASSSQGKANYGYTF. The CDR3 DNA sequence: TGTGCCAGCAGTTCCCAGGGGAAAGCTAACTATGGCTACACCTTC.

This clonotype was counted between two and nine times. As DNA, the CDR3 is TGTGCCAGCAGCTTACTCAGCGAAAGCTCCTACGAGCAGTACTTC. This encodes CASSLLSESSYEQYF. The chain employs TRBV7-2 and TRBJ2-5; D not certain. The DNA end favors TRBJ2-7, so the J call may be wrong. The CDR3 contains 15 residues. Germline lookup yields CDR1 SGHTA and CDR2 FQGNSA.